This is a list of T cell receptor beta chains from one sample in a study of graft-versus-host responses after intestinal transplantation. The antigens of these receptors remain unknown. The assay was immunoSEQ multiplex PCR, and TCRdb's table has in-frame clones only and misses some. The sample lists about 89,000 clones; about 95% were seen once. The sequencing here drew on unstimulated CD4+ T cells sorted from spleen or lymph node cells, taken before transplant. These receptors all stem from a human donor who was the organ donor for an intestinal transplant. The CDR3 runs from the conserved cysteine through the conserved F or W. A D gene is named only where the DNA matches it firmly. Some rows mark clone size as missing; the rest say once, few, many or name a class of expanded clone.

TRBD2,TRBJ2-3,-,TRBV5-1,CASSFGMGLAGSTDTQYF,TGCGCCAGCAGCTTTGGGATGGGACTAGCGGGGTCCACAGATACGCAGTATTTT
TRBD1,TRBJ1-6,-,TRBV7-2,CASSTGTGGAMAPLHF,TGTGCCAGCAGCACCGGGACAGGGGGCGCTATGGCACCCCTCCACTTT
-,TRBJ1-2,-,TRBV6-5,CASSFGGTSYTF,TGTGCCAGCTCCTTTGGAGGCACAAGCTACACCTTC
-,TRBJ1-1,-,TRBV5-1,CASSLDMNTEAFF,TGCGCCAGCAGCTTGGACATGAACACTGAAGCTTTCTTT
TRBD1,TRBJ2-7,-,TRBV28,CASSRFGQGSYEQYF,TGTGCCAGCAGCCGATTCGGACAGGGCTCCTACGAGCAGTACTTC
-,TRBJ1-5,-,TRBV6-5,CASSYSRVGNQPQHF,TGTGCCAGCAGTTATTCCAGGGTGGGCAATCAGCCCCAGCATTTT
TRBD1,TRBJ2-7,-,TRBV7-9,CASSSQTGSGYEQYF,TGTGCCAGCAGCTCCCAGACAGGGTCAGGCTACGAGCAGTACTTC
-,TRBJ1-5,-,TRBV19,CATRRGVGSNQPQHF,TGTGCCACCCGGAGGGGGGTCGGGAGCAATCAGCCCCAGCATTTT
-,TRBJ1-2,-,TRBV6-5,CASSYGGESNYGYTF,TGTGCCAGCAGTTACGGGGGAGAATCTAACTATGGCTACACCTTC
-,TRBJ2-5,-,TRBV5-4,CASSLWVTGETQYF,TGTGCCAGCAGCTTGTGGGTCACGGGGGAGACCCAGTACTTC
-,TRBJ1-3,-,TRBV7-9,CASDQGRRSGNTIYF,TGTGCCAGCGACCAAGGACGGCGCTCTGGAAACACCATATATTTT
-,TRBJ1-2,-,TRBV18,CASSPGVPNNYGYTF,TGTGCCAGCTCACCAGGGGTGCCAAATAACTATGGCTACACCTTC
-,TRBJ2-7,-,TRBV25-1,CASPGVPGEQSYEQYF,TGTGCCAGCCCTGGCGTCCCAGGGGAACAGTCCTACGAGCAGTACTTC
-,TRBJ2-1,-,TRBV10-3,CAISDSTQQYNEQFF,TGTGCCATCAGTGACAGTACCCAACAGTACAATGAGCAGTTCTTC
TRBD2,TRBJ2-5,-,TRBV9,CASSVEGLAGGGQETQYF,TGTGCCAGCAGCGTAGAGGGACTAGCGGGGGGAGGGCAAGAGACCCAGTACTTC
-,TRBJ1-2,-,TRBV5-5,CASTVSLLRGYTF,TGTGCCAGCACCGTCAGCCTCCTTAGGGGCTACACCTTC
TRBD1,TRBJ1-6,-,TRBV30,CAWGRGTGASPLHF,TGTGCCTGGGGACGGGGTACAGGGGCATCACCCCTCCACTTT
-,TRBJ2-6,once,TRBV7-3,CASSLRVTGLSSGANVLTF,TGTGCCAGCAGCTTAAGGGTAACCGGGTTGAGCTCTGGGGCCAACGTCCTGACTTTC
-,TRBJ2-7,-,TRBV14,CASSQGGLNNYEQYF,TGTGCCAGCAGCCAAGGTGGACTGAACAACTACGAGCAGTACTTC
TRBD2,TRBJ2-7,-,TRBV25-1,CASSESSSGGSPKEQYF,TGTGCCAGCAGTGAATCTTCAAGCGGGGGTTCCCCCAAGGAGCAGTACTTC
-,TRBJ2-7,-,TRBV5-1,CASSWGAGAFDYEQYF,TGCGCCAGCAGCTGGGGGGCGGGGGCGTTTGACTACGAGCAGTACTTC
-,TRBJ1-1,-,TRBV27,CASIDRISTEAFF,TGTGCCAGCATCGACAGGATCTCCACTGAAGCTTTCTTT
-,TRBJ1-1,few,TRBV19,CASSLMGRDPEAFF,TGTGCCAGTAGTTTAATGGGCAGGGACCCTGAAGCTTTCTTT
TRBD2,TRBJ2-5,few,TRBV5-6,CASSRRTSGETQYF,TGTGCCAGCAGCCGCCGGACTAGCGGAGAGACCCAGTACTTC
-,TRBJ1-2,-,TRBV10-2,CASSEGGRSYTF,TGCGCCAGCAGTGAGGGGGGAAGGAGCTACACCTTC
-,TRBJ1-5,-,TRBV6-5,CASRANGGSNQPQHF,TGTGCCAGCAGAGCAAACGGGGGAAGCAATCAGCCCCAGCATTTT
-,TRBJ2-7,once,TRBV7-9,CASEMNYEQYF,TGTGCCAGCGAAATGAACTACGAGCAGTACTTC
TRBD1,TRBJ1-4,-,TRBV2,CASSDGTGGRANEKLFF,TGTGCCAGCAGTGACGGGACAGGGGGCAGGGCTAATGAAAAACTGTTTTTT
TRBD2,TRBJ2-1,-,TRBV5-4,CASSLGGLVLQSEFF,TGTGCCAGCAGCTTGGGGGGACTAGTACTACAGTCGGAGTTCTTC
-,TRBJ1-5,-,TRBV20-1,CSDSNQPQHF,TGCAGTGACAGCAATCAGCCCCAGCATTTT
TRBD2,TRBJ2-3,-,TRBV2,CAGSGRSPDTQYF,TGTGCCGGCAGCGGGAGGTCCCCAGATACGCAGTATTTT
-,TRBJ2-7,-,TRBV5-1,CASSPLSGRGNFHEQYF,TGCGCCAGCAGCCCCCTATCGGGGAGAGGGAACTTCCACGAGCAGTACTTC
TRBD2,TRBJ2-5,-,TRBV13,CASSWIGGAGETQYF,TGTGCCAGCAGCTGGATCGGGGGGGCCGGAGAGACCCAGTACTTC
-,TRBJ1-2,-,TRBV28,CASSLSNYGYTF,TGTGCCAGCAGTTTATCCAACTATGGCTACACCTTC
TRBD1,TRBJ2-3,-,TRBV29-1,CSVLALRADRPTYGDTQYF,TGCAGCGTCCTGGCTCTGCGGGCGGACAGGCCCACCTACGGAGATACGCAGTATTTT
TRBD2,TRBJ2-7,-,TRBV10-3,CAISSSSGRYEQYF,TGTGCCATCAGTTCCTCTAGCGGGCGGTACGAGCAGTACTTC
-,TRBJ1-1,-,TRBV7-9,CASSLLGGGNTEAFF,TGTGCCAGCAGCTTACTTGGCGGGGGGAACACTGAAGCTTTCTTT
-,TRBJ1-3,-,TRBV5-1,CASSYDIPSGNTIYF,TGCGCCAGCAGCTATGACATACCCTCTGGAAACACCATATATTTT